Below are 21 T cell receptor beta chains sequenced from a single sample in a study of blood T cell repertoires in COVID-19. The method was immunoSEQ multiplex PCR; TCRdb's version includes in-frame clones alone and lacks a portion of them. The data contain 290,000 or so clones, approximately 93% of them singletons. Sequencing was performed on peripheral blood. These receptors originate from a woman in her twenties or thirties with COVID-19, enrolled during active disease.

The chain combines TRBV20-1 with TRBJ2-2; TRBD2 aligns across 8 bases. Germline CDR1 DFQATT, CDR2 SNEGSKA (reference sequence). Germline trimming cut 3 bases from V and 5 bases from J; bases unmatched to any gene: 5. This CDR3 contains 14 residues. CDR3 sequence: CSASPSGGTGELFF. CDR3 coding DNA: TGCAGTGCTAGTCCCTCGGGAGGGACCGGGGAGCTGTTTTTT.

The chain recombines TRBV2 with TRBJ1-5; D remains unclear. The CDR3 is made up of 15 amino acids. The germline V gene encodes CDR1 SNHLY and CDR2 FYNNEI. The V end was cut by 4 bases, the J end by 6 bases, with 16 bases between. CDR3 loop: CASSAGRAGIQPQHF. As DNA, the CDR3 is TGTGCCAGCAGTGCGGGGAGGGCTGGTATTCAGCCCCAGCATTTT.

This clone was recorded only once. The chain carries TRBV2 and TRBJ2-3; possibly TRBD1 for D (5 bases). CDR1 SNHLY and CDR2 FYNNEI come from the germline V gene. The V end lost 6 bases, the J end lost 1 base, and 11 bases lay between the germline ends. This CDR3 is 14 amino acids long. CDR3 nucleotides: TGTGCCAGCAGCCCTGACAGCCGCACAGATACGCAGTATTTT. This translates into CASSPDSRTDTQYF.

The chain joins TRBV25-1 to TRBJ2-4; possibly TRBD1 for D (6 bases). This CDR3 contains 14 residues. V lost 6 bases and J 0 bases, leaving 9 bases between the germline ends. CDR1 is MGHDK, CDR2 SYGVNS, per germline. The CDR3 DNA is TGTGCCAGCAGGGGGGCTTTAGCCAAAAACATTCAGTACTTC. Amino acid sequence: CASRGALAKNIQYF.

This chain uses TRBV27 with TRBJ2-7; the D gene is possibly TRBD2 (5 bases). V shed 2 bases and J shed 6 bases, with 17 bases lying between them. This CDR3 has 15 residues. In germline, CDR1 is MNHEY, CDR2 SMNVEV (reference sequence). CDR3 sequence (DNA): TGTGCCAGCAGTTTAAGTCTTCCGGGGTTGGGCGAGCAGTACTTC. Translated: CASSLSLPGLGEQYF.

This clone has only one observation. Different DNA sequences within this sample yield the same CDR3. This chain connects TRBV5-1 to TRBJ2-5, with 10 bases identical to TRBD1. This CDR3 comprises 16 residues. The V and J ends lost 4 bases and 4 bases, in that order; junction bases with no gene match: 10. Germline V gene sequence: CDR1 SGHRS, CDR2 YFSETQ. The CDR3 DNA sequence: TGCGCCAGCAGCCTACGTCCCGGGACAGGGGCAGAGACCCAGTACTTC. Protein product: CASSLRPGTGAETQYF.

This chain links TRBV27 with TRBJ2-7, with D hard to call. The germline CDR1 and CDR2 sequences are MNHEY and SMNVEV (reference sequence). CDR3 length: 14 amino acids. Trimming pared 0 bases from V and 2 bases from J, leaving 8 bases between. Here the CDR3 DNA reads TGTGCCAGCAGTTTATCGAGAGTGGCCTACGAGCAGTACTTC. This codes for CASSLSRVAYEQYF.

V is TRBV27 and J is TRBJ2-2, with 13 nucleotides matching TRBD2. CDR1 is MNHEY, CDR2 SMNVEV, per germline (reference sequence). V trimming: 7 bases; J trimming: 1 base; junction bases outside the gene matches: 3. The CDR3 is 16 amino acids. The CDR3, as DNA: TGTGCCAGCACCGGGACTAGCGGGATGAACACCGGGGAGCTGTTTTTT. This encodes CASTGTSGMNTGELFF.

This clone showed up just once. The V call is TRBV11-2, the J call TRBJ1-4; the D is unclear. V was pared by 0 bases and J by 4 bases, with 6 bases between. Germline V lookup: CDR1 SGHAT, CDR2 FQNNGV. The CDR3 spans 14 residues. CDR3 protein: CASSLDHSNEKLFF. The DNA for the CDR3 is TGTGCCAGCAGCTTAGATCACAGTAATGAAAAACTGTTTTTT.

V and J are TRBV5-1 and TRBJ2-3; 9 bases align to TRBD1. CDR3 size: 13 residues. The V gene end was trimmed by 10 bases and the J gene end by 4 bases; junction bases not matched to a gene: 7. Germline CDR1 and CDR2: SGHRS and YFSETQ. CDR3 region: CAARDRVADTQYF. In nucleotides, the CDR3 is TGCGCCGCGCGGGACAGGGTCGCAGATACGCAGTATTTT.

The chain has TRBV7-6 and TRBJ2-1, with 11 bases lining up with TRBD2. V shed 5 bases and J 4 bases; nucleotides not matched to a gene: 4. This CDR3 comprises 15 residues. Germline values: CDR1 SGHVS, CDR2 FNYEAQ. As DNA, the CDR3 is TGTGCCAGCAGCCCTCGACTAGCGGGGTACAATGAGCAGTTCTTC. Translation: CASSPRLAGYNEQFF.

The chain combines TRBV27 with TRBJ2-6, with 7 bases lining up with TRBD1. V was pared by 3 bases and J by 9 bases, with 5 bases of the junction left unmatched. This CDR3 is 14 amino acids long. Germline values: CDR1 MNHEY, CDR2 SMNVEV (reference sequence). This CDR3 is CASSLTGTSNVLTF. CDR3 coding DNA: TGTGCCAGCAGTTTGACAGGGACGAGCAACGTCCTGACTTTC. The variable domain in full, with the rest retrieved from reference TRBV27 and TRBJ2-6, is EAQVTQNPRYLITVTGKKLTVTCSQNMNHEYMSWYRQDPGLGLRQIYYSMNVEVTDKGDVPEGYKVSRKEKRNFPLILESPSPNQTSLYFCASSLTGTSNVLTFGAGSRLTVL.

The chain is built from TRBV5-1 and TRBJ1-2, with TRBD1 matching 7 bases. With V trimmed by 4 bases and J by 6 bases, 3 bases remained unmatched. This CDR3 is built from 12 residues. The germline CDR1 and CDR2 sequences are SGHRS and YFSETQ. DNA of the CDR3: TGCGCCAGCAGCCCGGACAGGAATGGCTACACCTTC. It codes for CASSPDRNGYTF.

The rearrangement joins TRBV2 to TRBJ2-1; 9 bases align to TRBD2. CDR1 is SNHLY and CDR2 is FYNNEI in the germline V gene. V shed 4 bases and J 6 bases; nucleotides not matched to a gene: 4. The CDR3 loop spans 14 amino acids. CDR3 coding DNA: TGTGCCAGCAGTGTCGCTAGCGGGACCAATGAGCAGTTCTTC. Protein product: CASSVASGTNEQFF. The full variable domain, completed using reference TRBV2 and TRBJ2-1, is EPEVTQTPSHQVTQMGQEVILRCVPISNHLYFYWYRQILGQKVEFLVSFYNNEISEKSEIFDDQFSVERPDGSNFTLKIRSTKLEDSAMYFCASSVASGTNEQFFGPGTRLTVL.

The chain has TRBV12-3 or TRBV12-4 and TRBJ1-6, with D unresolved. CDR3 length: 12 amino acids. Trimming stripped 6 bases from V and 10 bases from J, with 10 bases between. CDR3 region: CASSLAGSPLHF. The CDR3 nucleotides read TGTGCCAGCAGCCTGGCCGGGTCACCCCTCCACTTT.

V and J are TRBV6-5 and TRBJ2-3; a possible D gene is TRBD2 (6 bases). Trimming took 7 bases from V and 6 from J, leaving 17 bases between them. The CDR3 runs to 14 residues. The germline V gene has CDR1 MNHEY and CDR2 SVGAGI. The CDR3 here is CASTNGGLGDTQYF. The CDR3, as DNA: TGTGCCAGCACAAATGGGGGGTTGGGCGATACGCAGTATTTT.

This clone was detected once. V gene TRBV9 combines with J gene TRBJ2-5, with 8 bases that match TRBD2. The length of the CDR3 is 17 residues. The germline V gene encodes CDR1 SGDLS and CDR2 YYNGEE. Trimming cost V 0 bases and J 1 base; bases outside gene matches: 8. The CDR3 region is CASSVGPPGGIQETQYF. The CDR3 region has the DNA TGTGCCAGCAGCGTAGGCCCGCCGGGGGGGATCCAAGAGACCCAGTACTTC. Full variable domain (remainder filled in from reference TRBV9 and TRBJ2-5): DSGVTQTPKHLITATGQRVTLRCSPRSGDLSVYWYQQSLDQGLQFLIQYYNGEERAKGNILERFSAQQFPDLHSELNLSSLELGDSALYFCASSVGPPGGIQETQYFGPGTRLLVL.

The genes are TRBV10-1 and TRBJ1-5; 8 bases match TRBD1. J lost 5 bases, V lost 10 bases, and 10 bases had no gene match. The CDR3 is made up of 14 amino acids. Germline assignment: CDR1 WNHNN and CDR2 SYGVQD (reference sequence). The CDR3 is CATRRQGLDQPQHF. CDR3 sequence (DNA): TGCGCCACCCGGAGACAGGGGCTGGATCAGCCCCAGCATTTT.

The rearrangement links TRBV25-1 to TRBJ1-4, with 7 positions matching TRBD1. The CDR3 length is 15 residues. The germline CDR1 and CDR2 sequences are MGHDK and SYGVNS. V trimming: 5 bases; J trimming: 8 bases; junction bases outside the gene matches: 11. The CDR3: CASSPPRGTEEKLFF. CDR3 nucleotides: TGTGCCAGCAGTCCCCCCAGGGGGACGGAGGAAAAACTGTTTTTT.

V gene TRBV9 combines with J gene TRBJ1-1, with TRBD1 identical over 8 bases. The CDR3 has 16 residues. Germline V gene data show CDR1 as SGDLS and CDR2 as YYNGEE. The trim removed 5 bases at V and 0 bases at J, leaving 9 bases unmatched. The CDR3 reads CASSILPGGMNTEAFF. The CDR3 DNA is TGTGCCAGCAGTATACTCCCAGGGGGCATGAACACTGAAGCTTTCTTT.

The rearrangement links TRBV29-1 to TRBJ2-1; D not resolved. The V end was cut by 3 bases, the J end by 2 bases, with 11 bases between. The CDR3 runs 14 residues. CDR1 is SQVTM and CDR2 is ANQGSEA in the germline V gene. CDR3 DNA sequence: TGCAGCGTTGACCGGGTATGGGCCTACAATGAGCAGTTCTTC. It translates to CSVDRVWAYNEQFF.